What follows is one TCR beta chain and its context. V lost 3 bases to trimming and J lost 7 bases, with 18 bases between them. The CDR3 extends over 15 amino acids. Germline CDR1 is MDHEN and CDR2 is SYDVKM. In the original analysis: Nucleated cell number was recorded as an estimate derived from reference gene primer amplification. Repertoires were generated with immunoSEQ multiplex PCR, while TCRdb's copy carries only in-frame clones and drops some. The DNA gave D and trimming, while V, J and clone size come from that table. The table records nearly 40,000 clones, 70% to 90% of them present only once. The sample belongs to a study of blood T cell repertoires in COVID-19. Background on the study: Whether acute or convalescent, the COVID-19 samples came from the United States, Italy and Spain. The analysed material was cDNA or gDNA that came from T cells, B-cell-depleted T cells, or PBMCs.

Sequenced: peripheral blood. The receptor was isolated from a man in his fifties or sixties in a cohort sampled during active COVID-19. The rearrangement uses TRBV28 and TRBJ1-2, with D perhaps TRBD1 (5 bases). The CDR3 here is CASSFSNWGTGGYTF. CDR3 sequence (DNA): TGTGCCAGCAGTTTCTCTAACTGGGGGACTGGTGGCTACACCTTC.